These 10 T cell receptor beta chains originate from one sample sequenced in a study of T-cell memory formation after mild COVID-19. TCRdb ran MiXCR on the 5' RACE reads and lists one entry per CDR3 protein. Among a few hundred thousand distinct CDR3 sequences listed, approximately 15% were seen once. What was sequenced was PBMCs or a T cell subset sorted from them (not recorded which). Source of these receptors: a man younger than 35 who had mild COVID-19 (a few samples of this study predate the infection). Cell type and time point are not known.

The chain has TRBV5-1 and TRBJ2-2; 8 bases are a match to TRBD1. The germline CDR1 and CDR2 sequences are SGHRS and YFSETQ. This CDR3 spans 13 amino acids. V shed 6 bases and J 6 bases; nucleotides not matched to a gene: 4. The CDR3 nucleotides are TGCGCCAGCATCCCGGACAGGGCCGGGGAGCTGTTTTTT. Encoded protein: CASIPDRAGELFF.

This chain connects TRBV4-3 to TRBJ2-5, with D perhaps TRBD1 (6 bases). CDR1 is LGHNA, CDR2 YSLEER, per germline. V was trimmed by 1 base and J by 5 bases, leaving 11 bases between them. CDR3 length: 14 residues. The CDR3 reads CASSQGQGRETQYF. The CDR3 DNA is TGCGCCAGCAGCCAAGGTCAGGGGCGGGAGACCCAGTACTTC.

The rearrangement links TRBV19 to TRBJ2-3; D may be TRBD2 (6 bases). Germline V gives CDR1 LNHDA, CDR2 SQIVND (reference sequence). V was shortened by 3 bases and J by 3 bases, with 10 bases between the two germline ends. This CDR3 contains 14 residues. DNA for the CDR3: TGTGCCAGTAGTATCCCCGGGGGAACAGATACGCAGTATTTT. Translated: CASSIPGGTDTQYF.

CDR3 nucleotides: TGTGCCAGCAGCCGGACAGGGAAAGAGACCCAGTACTTC. Protein product: CASSRTGKETQYF. The genes are TRBV3-1 and TRBJ2-5; the match to TRBD1 covers 8 bases. CDR1 and CDR2 from the germline V gene are LGHDT and YNNKEL (reference sequence). The V gene end was trimmed by 4 bases and the J gene end by 3 bases; junction bases not matched to a gene: 1. The CDR3 contains 13 residues.

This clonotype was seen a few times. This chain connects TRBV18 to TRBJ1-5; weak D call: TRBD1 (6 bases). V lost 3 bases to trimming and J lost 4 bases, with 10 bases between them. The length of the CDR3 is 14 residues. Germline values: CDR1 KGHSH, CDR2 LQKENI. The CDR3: CASSPEGGNQPQHF. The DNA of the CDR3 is TGTGCCAGCTCACCGGAGGGGGGTAATCAGCCCCAGCATTTT.

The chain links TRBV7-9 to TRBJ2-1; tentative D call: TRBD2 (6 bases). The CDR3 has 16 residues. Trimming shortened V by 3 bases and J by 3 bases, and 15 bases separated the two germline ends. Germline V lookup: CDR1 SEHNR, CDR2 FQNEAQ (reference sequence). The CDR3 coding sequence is TGTGCCAGCAGCTTCCCCCGCGTGGGGGGCTACAATGAGCAGTTCTTC. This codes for CASSFPRVGGYNEQFF.

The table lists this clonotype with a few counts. The CDR3 nucleotides read TGCAGCGTTGAAGATGTGGGCGAGGAGCAGTACTTC. Protein product: CSVEDVGEEQYF. The genes are TRBV29-1 and TRBJ2-7; D gene uncertain. V gave up 0 bases and J gave up 7 bases, with 10 bases separating them. Germline V gives CDR1 SQVTM, CDR2 ANQGSEA. This CDR3 is built from 12 residues.

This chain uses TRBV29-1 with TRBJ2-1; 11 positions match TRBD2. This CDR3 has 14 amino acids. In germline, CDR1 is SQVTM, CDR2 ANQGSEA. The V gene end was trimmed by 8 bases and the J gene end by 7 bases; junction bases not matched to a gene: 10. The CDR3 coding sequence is TGCAGCAGCCTGACTAGCGGGACTGGGAATGAGCAGTTCTTC. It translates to CSSLTSGTGNEQFF.

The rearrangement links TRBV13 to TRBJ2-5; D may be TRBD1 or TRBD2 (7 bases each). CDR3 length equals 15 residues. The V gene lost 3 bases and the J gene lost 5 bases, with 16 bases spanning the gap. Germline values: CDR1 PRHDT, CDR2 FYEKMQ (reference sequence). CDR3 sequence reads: CASSFRGGPHETQYF. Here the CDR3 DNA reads TGTGCCAGCAGCTTCAGGGGGGGGCCTCATGAGACCCAGTACTTC.

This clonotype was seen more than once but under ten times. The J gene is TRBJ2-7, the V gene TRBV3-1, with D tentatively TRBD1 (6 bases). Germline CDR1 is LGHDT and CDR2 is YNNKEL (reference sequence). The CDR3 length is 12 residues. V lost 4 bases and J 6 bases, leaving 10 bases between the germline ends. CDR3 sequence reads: CASSRGTLEQYF. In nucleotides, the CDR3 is TGTGCCAGCAGCCGGGGGACACTCGAGCAGTACTTC.